This TCR beta chain came from a study of shared clonotypes between healthy human individuals. Across the study: Three plates each covered CD4 naive and memory; CD8 naive two, CD8 memory one.

The CDR3 consists of 15 residues. CDR1 SEHNR and CDR2 FQNEAQ come from the germline V gene (reference sequence). The germline V and J ends were trimmed by 1 base and 8 bases, with 15 bases remaining between them. Assay execution took place at the deep level. Clones were read by immunoSEQ multiplex PCR, and TCRdb kept only the in-frame ones, dropping some. The sample lists approximately 2,000,000 clones, around 93% occurring once. The receptor comes from a man aged 18 to 30 in good health. Some clones in this sample may be carry-over from other donors' samples. Sequenced sample: naive CD4+ T cells from PBMCs. The sample's subset: CD45RA+ positively selected. The V and J genes are TRBV7-9 and TRBJ2-1; D may be TRBD1 (7 bases). The CDR3 region is CASSLGQGGVDEQFF. The DNA of the CDR3 is TGTGCCAGCAGCTTAGGCCAGGGGGGTGTGGATGAGCAGTTCTTC.